The clone carrying this T cell receptor beta chain was seen ten or more times. Its antigen is still unknown. This CDR3 contains 17 residues. V shed 2 bases and J shed 1 base, with 17 bases lying between them. From germline, CDR1 is LGHNA and CDR2 YNFKEQ. Template material for amplifying TCR beta CDR3 regions consisted of RNA transcripts. An initial round of RT-PCR targeting the TCR CDR3 relied on the HTBI primer set. TCRdb reanalysed the multiplex PCR reads using MiXCR and keeps one entry per CDR3 protein. The table shows 500,000 to 750,000 distinct CDR3 sequences, with approximately 14% occurring only once. Based on clinical symptoms, serum thyroxine and TRAb, thyroid ultrasound and orbital computed tomography, diagnoses were reached. The sample originates from a study of T cells in Graves' hyperthyroidism and ophthalmopathy. As for the study in general: The blood sample was taken at first diagnosis, before treatment began. Study-wide points: Blood also carried most thyroid clonotypes expanded above 0.001.

This TCR derives from a woman aged 18-29 years with Graves' ophthalmopathy. Sequencing input: blood. The chain recombines TRBV4-2 with TRBJ1-1; D gene ambiguous. The CDR3: CASSQLTGFSWNTEAFF. The CDR3 DNA sequence: TGTGCCAGCAGCCAATTAACCGGGTTTTCCTGGAACACTGAAGCTTTCTTT.